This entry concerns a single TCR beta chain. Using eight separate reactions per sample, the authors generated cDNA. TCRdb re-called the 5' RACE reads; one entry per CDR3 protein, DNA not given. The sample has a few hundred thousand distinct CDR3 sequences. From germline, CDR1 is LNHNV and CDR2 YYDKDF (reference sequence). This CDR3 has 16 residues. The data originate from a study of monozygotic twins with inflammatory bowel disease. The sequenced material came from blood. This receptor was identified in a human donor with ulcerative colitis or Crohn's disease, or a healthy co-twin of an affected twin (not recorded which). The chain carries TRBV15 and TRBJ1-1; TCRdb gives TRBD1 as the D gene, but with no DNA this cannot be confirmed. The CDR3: CATSRPSRGRYTEAFF.